The sequence of this T cell receptor (beta chain) was determined in a study of OX40 agonist ivuxolimab in advanced cancers. Turning to the overall study: Ivuxolimab was an agonistic, fully human IgG2 monoclonal antibody directed against OX40 (CD134), a costimulatory receptor. A male proportion of roughly 85% and a mean age of approximately 62 years, ranging from roughly 20 to 80, were recorded for the dose-escalation cohort. Partial responses were achieved by three dose-escalation patients, of whom one had hepatocellular carcinoma and two had cutaneous melanoma. Intravenous ivuxolimab was administered to patients every 2 weeks at six dose levels: 0.01, 0.1, 0.3, 1.5, 3 and 10 mg/kg. The point of sequencing TCRbeta in the periphery was to test whether ivuxolimab changed TCR sequence diversity and drove clonal T-cell expansion. The monotherapy dose-escalation portion (N = 52 patients) of the phase I ivuxolimab trial is reported in the paper. Patients were allowed to have had prior anti-PD-1, anti-PD-L1 or anti-CTLA-4 therapy, and 30% to 40% of the dose-escalation patients had previously received checkpoint inhibitors. Of the approximately 54 patients in dose escalation, about 19 had hepatocellular carcinoma, some 15 had melanoma, 9 had renal cell carcinoma and 9 had head and neck cancer. Points the paper makes about the study in general: After ivuxolimab, more expanded clones were found on average in CD8+ T cells than in CD4+ T cells. In the 0.1-3.0 mg/kg groups, partial responders were among the patients with the lowest normalized peripheral clonal expansion, particularly in CD8+ T cells. Antigen specificity was not determined for the clonally expanded peripheral T cells. Low levels of normalized T-cell clonal expansion were also seen in some patients who did not respond. Clonal expansion of both CD4+ and CD8+ blood T cells was observed from baseline to week 6 at doses 0.1 to 3.0 mg/kg.

CDR1 and CDR2, per the germline V gene (reference sequence), are PRHDT and FYEKMQ. The junction shows trimming of 0 bases on V and 7 bases on J, and the gene matches do not reach 6 bases of it. The CDR3 measures 16 amino acids from cysteine to phenylalanine. Kept here is only the CDR3 DNA, which spans 48 bases and is read in frame from base 1. With regard to this clone: It has no known antigen specificity. Base qualities are not recorded, but no much larger clone differs from it by a single base.

Genomic DNA was isolated from the sorted cells so that the TCRbeta CDR3 region could be sequenced. The immunoSEQ Assay was used to sequence the TCRbeta CDR3 regions. What TCRdb holds here is the immuneACCESS table cut down to in-frame rearrangements. Part of the clones is not present; checked against another copy, under half of the missing clones reflect an unresolved V gene, and the others are unexplained. This sample is represented by fewer than 80,000 clones; 80% to 90% of them were singletons. Under 7.5% of the sample lies in the top ten. Patients with autoimmune disease history or receiving systemic immunosuppression were excluded from the trial. Peripheral blood for TCR sequencing was drawn from every dose cohort at baseline, at cycle 4 day 1 and at cycle 7 day 1. The samples were taken from a phase I, first-in-human, multicenter, open-label dose-escalation trial of ivuxolimab. The trial enrolled adults with locally advanced or metastatic head and neck squamous cell, hepatocellular, melanoma or renal cell carcinoma. Before TCR sequencing, CD4+ T cells and CD8+ T cells were sorted from peripheral blood as separate populations.

The V gene is TRBV13 and the J gene is TRBJ2-1; the central 10 bases match TRBD2. The starting material was CD4+ or CD8+ T cells sorted from blood, obtained in a trial of the OX40 agonist ivuxolimab. The source of this sequence is an adult with an advanced solid tumor such as melanoma, head and neck, liver or kidney cancer. The nucleotide sequence reads TGTGCCAGCAGCTTAGGAGCGGGAGGGCCCTGGAATGAGCAGTTCTTC. Its protein product is CASSLGAGGPWNEQFF.